The 18 T cell receptor beta chains given below trace back to one sample, sequenced in a study of blood T cell repertoires in COVID-19. This table comes from immunoSEQ multiplex PCR, and its TCRdb copy is limited to in-frame clones, with some not included. The top ten clones hold approximately 2% of a sample with some 270,000 clones, under 90% of them seen once. Sequencing input: peripheral blood. These TCRs come from a man over 45 with acute or convalescent COVID-19.

This chain connects TRBV7-2 to TRBJ1-2, with D possibly being TRBD1 (6 bases). Per the germline V gene, CDR1 is SGHTA and CDR2 is FQGNSA. This CDR3 has 13 amino acids. Trimming cost V 6 bases and J 7 bases, with 15 bases left between them. In nucleotides, the CDR3 is TGTGCCAGCAGTCTAACAGGGATCCGTGGCTACACCTTC. Amino acids: CASSLTGIRGYTF. The full variable domain, with the rest looked up from reference TRBV7-2 and TRBJ1-2, is GAGVSQSPSNKVTEKGKDVELRCDPISGHTALYWYRQSLGQGLEFLIYFQGNSAPDKSGLPSDRFSAERTGGSVSTLTIQRTQQEDSAVYLCASSLTGIRGYTFGSGTRLTVV.

This clone was recorded once. The rearrangement uses TRBV24-1 and TRBJ1-6, with TRBD1 identical over 8 bases. Germline V gives CDR1 KGHDR, CDR2 SFDVKD. The CDR3 totals 18 residues. Losses at the gene ends were 4 bases for V and 7 bases for J; bases not matched to a gene: 14. The CDR3 coding sequence is TGTGCCACCAGTGACCCGGACAGGGTATGCTTGGGAAATTCACCCCTCCACTTT. This encodes CATSDPDRVCLGNSPLHF.

This chain uses TRBV5-1 with TRBJ1-1; the match to TRBD1 covers 8 bases. The junction had 6 bases not matched to a gene; V was cut back by 3 bases and J by 5 bases. Germline loops: CDR1 SGHRS, CDR2 YFSETQ. The CDR3 is 14 amino acids. CDR3 coding DNA: TGCGCCAGCAGCTACATTACAGGGGGAACTGAAGCTTTCTTT. Its translation is CASSYITGGTEAFF.

This sequence joins TRBV5-1 and TRBJ1-5, with 7 positions matching TRBD1. CDR1 SGHRS and CDR2 YFSETQ come from the germline V gene. The CDR3 loop spans 15 amino acids. Germline trimming cut 5 bases from V and 7 bases from J; bases unmatched to any gene: 12. The CDR3 DNA reads TGCGCCAGCAGTTCCACAGGGGCGACGGACCAGCCCCAGCATTTT. Its protein is CASSSTGATDQPQHF.

The gene calls are TRBV6-5 and TRBJ1-2; D might be TRBD1 (5 bases). Between the trimmed V and J ends, which lost 3 bases and 1 base, there was a span of 9 bases. This CDR3 comprises 14 residues. Germline assignment: CDR1 MNHEY and CDR2 SVGAGI. In DNA, the CDR3 is TGTGCCAGCAGTTATGACAGATTTAACTATGGCTACACCTTC. Its protein product is CASSYDRFNYGYTF.

There are a few counts of this clone. The V and J genes are TRBV2 and TRBJ2-7, with a weak D call TRBD1 (5 bases). The germline gives CDR1 SNHLY, CDR2 FYNNEI. The germline V and J ends were trimmed by 0 bases and 1 base, with 10 bases remaining between them. The CDR3 is made up of 15 amino acids. The CDR3 DNA follows: TGTGCCAGCAGTGAAGCGCTCGCAGGGTCCTACGAGCAGTACTTC. Translating gives CASSEALAGSYEQYF.

The rearrangement joins TRBV19 to TRBJ1-2, with 10 bases aligning to TRBD1. Germline V gene data show CDR1 as LNHDA and CDR2 as SQIVND (reference sequence). This CDR3 is 12 amino acids long. The trim removed 11 bases at V and 6 bases at J, leaving 6 bases unmatched. The DNA for the CDR3 is TGTGCCGGATCGGACAGGGGGAATGGCTACACCTTC. This translates into CAGSDRGNGYTF.

This rearrangement joins TRBV5-1 to TRBJ1-6; TRBD1 aligns across 7 bases. J lost 10 bases, V lost 4 bases, and 11 bases had no gene match. Per the germline V gene, CDR1 is SGHRS and CDR2 is YFSETQ. CDR3 size: 15 residues. The chain's CDR3 is CASSPRQGVGSPLHF. The CDR3 DNA reads as TGCGCCAGCAGCCCCCGACAGGGCGTTGGGTCACCCCTCCACTTT. The whole variable domain, filled in from reference TRBV5-1 and TRBJ1-6, reads KAGVTQTPRYLIKTRGQQVTLSCSPISGHRSVSWYQQTPGQGLQFLFEYFSETQRNKGNFPGRFSGRQFSNSRSEMNVSTLELGDSALYLCASSPRQGVGSPLHFGNGTRLTVT.

This clone was seen a handful of times. The J gene is TRBJ1-1, the V gene TRBV6-6, with 8 bases fitting TRBD1. This CDR3 is 15 amino acids long. The ends lost 8 bases at V and 5 bases at J; junction bases unmatched: 13. Germline CDR1 reads MNHNY; CDR2 reads SVGAGI (reference sequence). DNA of the CDR3: TGTGCCAGCTACCCCAATCAGGGGGCGCAGACTGAAGCTTTCTTT. This codes for CASYPNQGAQTEAFF.

The CDR3 loop is CASTRNRGGIYEQYF. CDR3 sequence (DNA): TGTGCCAGCACCCGTAACAGGGGTGGTATCTACGAGCAGTACTTC. The J gene is TRBJ2-7, the V gene TRBV6-5, with TRBD1 matching over 7 bases. V shed 7 bases and J 3 bases; nucleotides not matched to a gene: 12. CDR1 MNHEY and CDR2 SVGAGI come from the germline V gene. This CDR3 region has 15 residues.

In DNA form, the CDR3 reads TGTGCCAGCAGCTTATCAGCGGGGGGAGGGCAGTTCTTC. Its translation is CASSLSAGGGQFF. V and J are TRBV7-6 and TRBJ2-1, with 9 positions matching TRBD2. Trimming cost V 2 bases and J 12 bases; bases outside gene matches: 5. Germline V CDR1 and CDR2: SGHVS, FNYEAQ. CDR3 length: 13 amino acids.

As to this clone: One junction end does not reproduce the germline sequence, and a read error may be involved. This chain links TRBV7-9 with TRBJ1-2; 7 bases are shared with TRBD1. The V gene's germline CDR1 is SEHNR and CDR2 FQNEAQ (reference sequence). CDR3 length: 13 amino acids. The CDR3 DNA reads as TGTGCCAGCAGGGAGGGGGCTAACTATGGCTACACCTTT. Amino acids: CASREGANYGYTF.

This clone has only a few counts. The rearrangement uses TRBV7-6 and TRBJ2-7; D call uncertain. Trimming removed 1 base at V and 3 bases at J, with 10 bases between. The CDR3 is 14 amino acids. Per germline, CDR1 SGHVS and CDR2 FNYEAQ. Written as DNA, the CDR3 is TGTGCCAGCAGCTTAGGGTGGCCAAACTACGAGCAGTACTTC. Protein: CASSLGWPNYEQYF.

V gene TRBV4-2 combines with J gene TRBJ2-7, with a weak D call TRBD1 (7 bases). The germline CDR1 and CDR2 sequences are LGHNA and YNFKEQ. The CDR3 consists of 14 residues. V dropped 6 bases and J dropped 4 bases, with 16 bases sitting between them. The DNA for the CDR3 is TGTGCCAGCAGAAGACAGGGAGGAGAGTACGAGCAGTACTTC. Translating it yields CASRRQGGEYEQYF.

This clone was observed a single time. The chain combines TRBV10-3 with TRBJ2-1; no definite D call. This CDR3 is 16 amino acids long. Per germline, CDR1 ENHRY and CDR2 SYGVKD. V dropped 0 bases and J dropped 0 bases, with 9 bases sitting between them. The CDR3 sequence: CAISESSQSSYNEQFF. CDR3 DNA sequence: TGTGCCATCAGTGAGTCATCACAGAGCTCCTACAATGAGCAGTTCTTC.

The chain has TRBV19 and TRBJ1-4, with TRBD1 matching 7 bases. CDR1 is LNHDA and CDR2 is SQIVND in the germline V gene (reference sequence). After removal of 5 bases from V and 0 bases from J, the junction contained 9 bases not matched to a gene. The CDR3 is made up of 17 amino acids. CDR3 amino acids: CASSRTTGAATNEKLFF. The CDR3 nucleotides are TGTGCCAGTAGTCGGACCACAGGGGCGGCAACTAATGAAAAACTGTTTTTT.

This clone has just a few counts. V and J are TRBV7-3 and TRBJ2-3; 10 bases map to TRBD2. The germline V gene encodes CDR1 SGHTA and CDR2 FQGTGA. The ends lost 5 bases at V and 2 bases at J; junction bases unmatched: 7. There are 16 residues in the CDR3. CDR3 in DNA: TGTGCCAGCAGCCCTTTTAGCGGGGGGTTCACAGATACGCAGTATTTT. Protein sequence: CASSPFSGGFTDTQYF.

The V and J genes are TRBV30 and TRBJ2-4; 9 nucleotides agree with TRBD1. Germline lookup yields CDR1 GTSNPN and CDR2 SVGIG (reference sequence). Unmatched junction bases numbered 7, after V lost 5 bases and J lost 8 bases. The CDR3 runs 13 residues. CDR3 in DNA: TGTGCCTGGGAAGGGACAGGGAGGCACATTCAGTACTTC. Encoded protein: CAWEGTGRHIQYF. Complete variable domain (other parts from reference TRBV30 and TRBJ2-4): SQTIHQWPATLVQPVGSPLSLECTVEGTSNPNLYWYRQAAGRGLQLLFYSVGIGQISSEVPQNLSASRPQDRQFILSSKKLLLSDSGFYLCAWEGTGRHIQYFGAGTRLSVL.